What follows describes a single TCR beta chain. Its target is unknown. This entry comes from a study of shared clonotypes between healthy human individuals. Study-level information: Per donor, CD8 memory used one plate, CD8 naive used two, CD4 memory used three and CD4 naive used three.

Study-level findings and limits: Sampling covered blood only; tissue repertoires likely differ. In a few donors, about 5% of naive CD4 clonotypes appeared in common.

Replicate PCRs from sorted subsets contained around 200 ng DNA, which is around 30,000 T cell genomes. Clones were sequenced by immunoSEQ multiplex PCR, and TCRdb holds only the in-frame ones, with some missing. The sample consists of about 230,000 clones, 60% to 80% of them appearing once. The receptor's source is a man under 40 in good health. Sequenced input: memory CD4+ T cells sorted from blood. Subset here: CD45RA-negative fraction.

Written as DNA, the CDR3 is TGTGCCAGCAGCGGTCTTACAGGGGGTAGCGGGAATTGGGCAGATACGCAGTATTTT. Translation gives CASSGLTGGSGNWADTQYF. The chain has TRBV5-4 and TRBJ2-3; D is perhaps TRBD1 or TRBD2 (8 bases each). The CDR3 is 19 residues long. Per germline, CDR1 SGHNT and CDR2 YYREEE (reference sequence). Trimming cost V 4 bases and J 4 bases, with 28 bases left between them.